This entry concerns a single T cell receptor delta chain. It is likely a read error: a sequence one base away is far more abundant. The sample has other DNA sequences that encode this CDR3 too. The CDR3 is 16 residues long. Germline CDR1 GEAIGNYY, CDR2 EKD. TCRdb redid clone calling on the RT-PCR reads using CATT. The sample holds about 760 delta-chain clones, approximately 3.3% seen once. This record comes from a study of gamma-delta T cells after stem cell transplantation. Sequencing input: gamma-delta T cells. The genes are TRDV2 and TRDJ1; TRDD3 agrees at 7 bases. This receptor was obtained from a human donor. It is not recorded whose cells these are; they may come from a transplant donor. CDR3 amino acids: CACDTAGGPYTDKLIF. The CDR3 DNA reads TGTGCCTGTGACACCGCTGGGGGCCCTTACACCGACAAACTCATCTTT.